The present entry profiles one T cell receptor (beta chain) with its context. The sample comes from a study of blood T cell repertoires in COVID-19. For the study at large: Acute and convalescent COVID-19 samples came from the United States, Italy and Spain. T cells, B-cell-depleted T cells, or PBMCs supplied cDNA or gDNA.

Using immunoSEQ multiplex PCR, the repertoire was profiled, and TCRdb retains in-frame clones only, with some absent. The table has 110,000 to 150,000 clones, 80% to 90% seen once. This CDR3 has 13 residues. V shed 0 bases and J shed 7 bases, with 5 bases lying between them. Germline loops: CDR1 SGHKS, CDR2 YYEKEE (reference sequence). Sequenced sample: peripheral blood. The TCR comes from a man aged 55 to 69 with active or convalescent COVID-19. The chain recombines TRBV5-5 with TRBJ1-6; D gene ambiguous. CDR3 sequence (DNA): TGTGCCAGCAGCTTGGTGCGGAATTCACCCCTCCACTTT. Its translation: CASSLVRNSPLHF.